The entry below gives a single T cell receptor (beta chain) sequence along with its context. Its antigen is not identified. These data belong to a study of T cell responses to AZD1222 COVID-19 vaccine. General study findings and limits: Unmutated regions of variants are reportedly targeted by nearly half of spike-specific TCRs.

Trimming cost V 4 bases and J 4 bases; bases outside gene matches: 7. The CDR3 is 16 residues long. Germline lookup yields CDR1 LGHDT and CDR2 YNNKEL (reference sequence). Repertoires were generated with immunoSEQ multiplex PCR, while TCRdb's copy carries only in-frame clones and drops some. The sample lists roughly 150,000 clones; roughly nine tenths were seen once. The clonotype comes from an adult who had recovered from COVID-19. The chain recombines TRBV3-1 (or the pseudogene TRBV3-2) with TRBJ2-2; the match to TRBD2 covers 9 bases. The specimen was peripheral blood, collected after recovery from COVID-19. For the CDR3, the DNA is TGTGCCAGCAGCCCTTTAGCGGGAGACGTCACCGGGGAGCTGTTTTTT. Translation: CASSPLAGDVTGELFF.